Described below is a single TCR beta chain sequence and its context. Its antigen is undetermined. The CDR3 covers 17 residues. CDR1 and CDR2 (germline): LGHDT, YNNKEL (reference sequence). Unmatched junction bases numbered 7, after V lost 4 bases and J lost 2 bases. This entry belongs to a study of T cell repertoires in cytomegalovirus infection. Study-wide results and caveats: Identification of carriers of CMV plus the relevant HLA was performed using cumulative public TCR beta family frequency.

TCRdb re-called the reads through MiXCR, storing one row per CDR3 protein. The sample lists approximately 990,000 distinct CDR3 sequences; 31% were seen once. The sample here was cultured CD8+ T cells from PBMCs, taken from culture after CMV antigen stimulation. The sequence derives from a human donor in good health (CMV status not recorded). Some clones in this sample may be carry-over from other donors' samples. This chain joins TRBV3-1 and TRBJ2-3, with 12 nucleotides matching TRBD1. CDR3 sequence: CASSPRDRGLLTDTQYF. The CDR3 bases are TGTGCCAGCAGCCCCCGGGACAGGGGGCTACTCACAGATACGCAGTATTTT.